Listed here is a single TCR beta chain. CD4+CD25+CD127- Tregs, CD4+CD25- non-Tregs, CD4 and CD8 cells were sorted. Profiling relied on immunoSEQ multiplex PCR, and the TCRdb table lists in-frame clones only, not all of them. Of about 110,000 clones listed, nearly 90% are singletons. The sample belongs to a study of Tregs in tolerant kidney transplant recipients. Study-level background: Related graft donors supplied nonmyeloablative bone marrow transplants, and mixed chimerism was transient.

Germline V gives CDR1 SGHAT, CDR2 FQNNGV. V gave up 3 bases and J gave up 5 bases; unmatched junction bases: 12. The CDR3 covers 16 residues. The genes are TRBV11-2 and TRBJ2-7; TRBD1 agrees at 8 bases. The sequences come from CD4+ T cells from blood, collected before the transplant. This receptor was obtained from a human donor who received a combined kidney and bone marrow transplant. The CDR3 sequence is CASSFRLQGEGNEQYF. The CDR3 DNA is TGTGCCAGCAGCTTTCGATTACAGGGGGAAGGGAACGAGCAGTACTTC.